One and the same sample provided the 31 T cell receptor beta chains below, sequenced in a study of shared T cell receptors in the human thymus. Sequencing used immunoSEQ multiplex PCR; TCRdb keeps in-frame clones, though not all of them. Of hundreds of thousands of clones listed, 95% are singletons. Sequenced input: thymocytes. All receptors derive from a human donor.

J is TRBJ1-2 and V is TRBV28, with D perhaps TRBD1 (5 bases). This CDR3 is 16 amino acids long. V lost 3 bases and J lost 2, with 16 bases in between. CDR1 and CDR2 (germline): MDHEN, SYDVKM. The CDR3 nucleotides are TGTGCCAGCAGTTTGCCAGGGACGGATATAAACTATGGCTACACCTTC. Translation: CASSLPGTDINYGYTF.

The J gene is TRBJ1-1, the V gene TRBV27; 9 positions agree with TRBD1. Trimming cost V 4 bases and J 4 bases; bases outside gene matches: 7. CDR1 is MNHEY, CDR2 SMNVEV, per germline (reference sequence). The CDR3 covers 15 residues. CDR3 loop: CASSSKDRGSTEAFF. For the CDR3, the DNA is TGTGCCAGCAGTTCCAAGGACAGGGGTTCCACTGAAGCTTTCTTT.

The chain uses TRBV7-6 and TRBJ2-1; TRBD2 matches 9 bases. The CDR3 has 19 residues. In germline, CDR1 is SGHVS, CDR2 FNYEAQ. V lost 2 bases, J lost 3 bases, and 14 bases stayed unmatched. The chain's CDR3 is CASSLFSSRREGNYNEQFF. CDR3 sequence (DNA): TGTGCCAGCAGCTTATTCTCAAGTAGGCGGGAGGGGAACTACAATGAGCAGTTCTTC.

This chain uses TRBV30 with TRBJ2-4; TRBD2 might be the D (7 bases). There are 15 residues in the CDR3. Germline V gene data show CDR1 as GTSNPN and CDR2 as SVGIG (reference sequence). Trimming cost V 4 bases and J 1 base, with 14 bases left between them. CDR3: CAWTWGGAAKNIQYF. The CDR3 region has the DNA TGTGCCTGGACCTGGGGGGGGGCGGCCAAAAACATTCAGTACTTC.

The CDR3 protein is CAWIDRGPTEAFF. The CDR3 region has the DNA TGTGCCTGGATCGACAGGGGGCCCACTGAAGCTTTCTTT. The genes are TRBV30 and TRBJ1-1, with TRBD1 identical over 10 bases. After removal of 4 bases from V and 4 bases from J, the junction contained 3 bases not matched to a gene. The germline V gene has CDR1 GTSNPN and CDR2 SVGIG (reference sequence). CDR3 length equals 13 residues. Variable domain in full (rest from reference TRBV30 and TRBJ1-1): SQTIHQWPATLVQPVGSPLSLECTVEGTSNPNLYWYRQAAGRGLQLLFYSVGIGQISSEVPQNLSASRPQDRQFILSSKKLLLSDSGFYLCAWIDRGPTEAFFGQGTRLTVV.

V gene TRBV5-1 combines with J gene TRBJ2-7; D might be TRBD1 (7 bases). The V gene lost 2 bases and the J gene lost 2 bases, with 20 bases spanning the gap. CDR3 length equals 17 residues. Germline CDR1 is SGHRS and CDR2 is YFSETQ. CDR3 in DNA: TGCGCCAGCAGCTTCCTGAGGGTTAGCAGGGGGGCCTACGAGCAGTACTTC. It translates to CASSFLRVSRGAYEQYF.

This sequence joins TRBV7-6 and TRBJ2-1, with a possible D match to TRBD2 (5 bases). This CDR3 is built from 15 residues. CDR1 and CDR2 from the germline V gene are SGHVS and FNYEAQ. Trimming removed 5 bases at V and 0 bases at J, with 11 bases between. This CDR3 reads CASSRYRDSYNEQFF. Written as DNA, the CDR3 is TGTGCCAGCAGCCGCTATCGGGACTCCTACAATGAGCAGTTCTTC.

The chain links TRBV6-1 to TRBJ1-5, with 11 bases matching TRBD1. The J segment lost 5 bases and the V segment lost 4 bases, leaving 7 bases of the junction unmatched. The V gene's germline CDR1 is MNHNS and CDR2 SASEGT. CDR3 length equals 16 residues. CDR3: CASSAGDRGNDQPQHF. The CDR3 DNA follows: TGTGCCAGCAGTGCCGGGGACAGGGGGAACGATCAGCCCCAGCATTTT.

This clone was observed once. J is TRBJ1-2 and V is TRBV7-2, with 7 nucleotides matching TRBD1. Germline V lookup: CDR1 SGHTA, CDR2 FQGNSA. The CDR3 extends over 15 amino acids. The V and J ends lost 0 bases and 8 bases, in that order; junction bases with no gene match: 9. CDR3 amino acids: CASSLAGRGQGGYTF. In DNA form, the CDR3 reads TGTGCCAGCAGCTTAGCGGGGAGGGGGCAGGGAGGCTACACCTTC.

Only a few counts were recorded for this clone. The genes are TRBV19 and TRBJ2-7, with 12 positions matching TRBD1. This CDR3 comprises 15 residues. Germline V gene lookup returns CDR1 LNHDA and CDR2 SQIVND (reference sequence). The V gene end was trimmed by 5 bases and the J gene end by 5 bases; junction bases not matched to a gene: 7. CDR3 amino acids: CASSVGTGGNDEQYF. The CDR3 nucleotides are TGTGCCAGTAGTGTCGGGACAGGGGGCAACGACGAGCAGTACTTC.

V is TRBV11-2 and J is TRBJ1-2; unclear D gene. Germline V gives CDR1 SGHAT, CDR2 FQNNGV. The germline V and J ends were trimmed by 6 bases and 7 bases, with 12 bases remaining between them. CDR3 size: 12 residues. The CDR3 is CASRFKGPGYTF. CDR3 sequence (DNA): TGTGCCAGCAGGTTTAAGGGCCCTGGCTACACCTTC.

This sequence joins TRBV5-1 and TRBJ2-2, with D perhaps assigned TRBD1 or TRBD2 (5 bases each). CDR1 and CDR2 (germline): SGHRS, YFSETQ. V was pared by 4 bases and J by 1 base, with 14 bases between. The CDR3 extends over 16 amino acids. CDR3 amino acids: CASSPGPIQNTGELFF. The DNA for the CDR3 is TGCGCCAGCAGCCCGGGACCTATTCAGAACACCGGGGAGCTGTTTTTT.

V usage is TRBV28 and J usage is TRBJ1-1; 9 bases fit TRBD1. The V gene end was trimmed by 9 bases and the J gene end by 5 bases; junction bases not matched to a gene: 7. From germline, CDR1 is MDHEN and CDR2 SYDVKM. The CDR3 runs to 13 residues. This chain's CDR3 is CASHRGRRTEAFF. The CDR3 region has the DNA TGTGCCAGTCACAGGGGGCGAAGGACTGAAGCTTTCTTT.

This clone was found once. This chain connects TRBV5-4 to TRBJ2-3; D may be TRBD1 or TRBD2 (7 bases each). Germline V gives CDR1 SGHNT, CDR2 YYREEE (reference sequence). V shed 7 bases and J shed 6 bases, with 15 bases lying between them. The CDR3 loop spans 13 amino acids. CDR3 DNA: TGTGCCAGCTCCCAGGGGGGGAGTGATACGCAGTATTTT. Translated: CASSQGGSDTQYF.

The rearrangement links TRBV28 to TRBJ2-7; tentative D call: TRBD2 (5 bases). The CDR3 loop spans 16 amino acids. V was shortened by 4 bases and J by 1 base, with 17 bases between the two germline ends. Per the germline V gene, CDR1 is MDHEN and CDR2 is SYDVKM. CDR3 region: CASSWSTWSGSYEQYF. CDR3 nucleotides: TGTGCCAGCAGTTGGAGCACCTGGTCGGGATCCTACGAGCAGTACTTC. Filled out from reference TRBV28 and TRBJ2-7, the complete variable domain reads DVKVTQSSRYLVKRTGEKVFLECVQDMDHENMFWYRQDPGLGLRLIYFSYDVKMKEKGDIPEGYSVSREKKERFSLILESASTNQTSMYLCASSWSTWSGSYEQYFGPGTRLTVT.

The chain combines TRBV7-2 with TRBJ2-1; 7 bases align to TRBD1. CDR3 length equals 15 residues. The germline V gene has CDR1 SGHTA and CDR2 FQGNSA. The V and J ends lost 2 bases and 2 bases, in that order; junction bases with no gene match: 3. The CDR3 DNA is TGTGCCAGCAGCTTACAGACAGGGCCCTACAATGAGCAGTTCTTC. Translating gives CASSLQTGPYNEQFF.

The chain employs TRBV7-8 and TRBJ1-5, with D possibly matching TRBD1 (6 bases). Germline lookup yields CDR1 SGHVS and CDR2 FQNEAQ. The CDR3 has 18 amino acids. V shed 2 bases and J shed 1 base, with 18 bases lying between them. CDR3 sequence reads: CASSLRRLTGISNQPQHF. The CDR3 DNA sequence: TGTGCCAGCAGCTTAAGGAGGTTGACAGGCATAAGCAATCAGCCCCAGCATTTT. Full variable domain (outside the CDR3, taken from reference TRBV7-8 and TRBJ1-5): GAGVSQSPRYKVAKRGQDVALRCDPISGHVSLFWYQQALGQGPEFLTYFQNEAQLDKSGLPSDRFFAERPEGSVSTLKIQRTQQEDSAVYLCASSLRRLTGISNQPQHFGDGTRLSIL.

J is TRBJ2-6 and V is TRBV5-4, with D tentatively TRBD1 (5 bases). Between the trimmed V and J ends, which lost 0 bases and 0 bases, there was a span of 16 bases. Germline V gene sequence: CDR1 SGHNT, CDR2 YYREEE (reference sequence). CDR3 length equals 19 residues. The CDR3 DNA sequence: TGTGCCAGCAGCTTGGCCCCAGGGATCCACCACTCTGGGGCCAACGTCCTGACTTTC. Its protein product is CASSLAPGIHHSGANVLTF.

The V and J genes are TRBV11-2 and TRBJ2-1; D not certain. CDR1 and CDR2 (germline): SGHAT, FQNNGV. Trimming stripped 3 bases from V and 9 bases from J, with 9 bases between. The CDR3 covers 12 residues. CDR3 amino acids: CASSFAGSEQFF. The CDR3 DNA follows: TGTGCCAGCAGCTTCGCCGGATCTGAGCAGTTCTTC. The full variable domain, rest sourced from reference TRBV11-2 and TRBJ2-1, is EAGVAQSPRYKIIEKRQSVAFWCNPISGHATLYWYQQILGQGPKLLIQFQNNGVVDDSQLPKDRFSAERLKGVDSTLKIQPAKLEDSAVYLCASSFAGSEQFFGPGTRLTVL.

The genes are TRBV18 and TRBJ2-5, with TRBD2 matching 9 bases. The J segment lost 3 bases and the V segment lost 0 bases, leaving 17 bases of the junction unmatched. Germline CDR1 and CDR2: KGHSH and LQKENI. The CDR3 length is 20 residues. DNA of the CDR3: TGTGCCAGCTCACCACCAAAACAGGAGTTACTAGCGGGTCCGGAAGAGACCCAGTACTTC. It is translated as CASSPPKQELLAGPEETQYF.

The chain has TRBV5-4 and TRBJ2-2; either TRBD1 or TRBD2 may fit D (5 bases each). V lost 4 bases and J 4 bases, leaving 17 bases between the germline ends. This CDR3 has 16 amino acids. From germline, CDR1 is SGHNT and CDR2 YYREEE (reference sequence). The CDR3: CASSPGTTQSTGELFF. The DNA of the CDR3 is TGTGCCAGCAGCCCAGGGACGACCCAGAGCACCGGGGAGCTGTTTTTT.

This chain uses TRBV27 with TRBJ2-1, with D perhaps TRBD1 (5 bases). Trimming took 6 bases from V and 3 from J, leaving 9 bases between them. The CDR3 length is 13 residues. In germline, CDR1 is MNHEY, CDR2 SMNVEV (reference sequence). The CDR3 sequence is CASSRAHYNEQFF. In DNA, the CDR3 is TGTGCCAGCAGCAGGGCCCACTACAATGAGCAGTTCTTC.

V usage is TRBV19 and J usage is TRBJ2-5; D not certain. Looked up from germline, CDR1 is LNHDA and CDR2 is SQIVND (reference sequence). V was trimmed by 6 bases and J by 2 bases, leaving 7 bases between them. This CDR3 comprises 12 residues. This chain's CDR3 is CASSGLQETQYF. The CDR3 bases are TGTGCCAGTAGCGGCTTACAAGAGACCCAGTACTTC.

J is TRBJ2-4 and V is TRBV4-2, with 7 positions matching TRBD1. V lost 4 bases to trimming and J lost 2 bases; unmatched junction nucleotides: 14. CDR3 length: 18 residues. Germline-derived CDR1 and CDR2 are LGHNA and YNFKEQ. CDR3 sequence (DNA): TGTGCCAGCAGCCTTACTGCGACAGGGCGATTAACCAAAAACATTCAGTACTTC. Translated, it gives CASSLTATGRLTKNIQYF.

The chain uses TRBV5-6 and TRBJ2-7, with 11 bases identical to TRBD1. The CDR3 is 16 amino acids. The ends lost 3 bases at V and 7 bases at J; junction bases unmatched: 12. The germline CDR1 and CDR2 sequences are SGHDT and YYEEEE. The CDR3 DNA is TGTGCCAGCAGCTCTTTCACCGGGACAGGGGGGGGAGAGCAGTACTTC. Its translation is CASSSFTGTGGGEQYF.

This chain uses TRBV6-5 with TRBJ1-2; TRBD1 is a possible D gene (5 bases). Germline V gene lookup returns CDR1 MNHEY and CDR2 SVGAGI. The CDR3 runs 14 residues. Trimming cost V 5 bases and J 0 bases, with 10 bases left between them. CDR3 DNA: TGTGCCAGCAGTAGGGACGGTTCTAACTATGGCTACACCTTC. Translation: CASSRDGSNYGYTF.

The J gene is TRBJ2-1, the V gene TRBV7-2, with D unclear. The CDR3 has 13 amino acids. Trimming removed 2 bases at V and 7 bases at J, with 9 bases between. Germline CDR1 and CDR2: SGHTA and FQGNSA. The CDR3 DNA sequence: TGTGCCAGCAGCTTAAAATTGTGGAATGAGCAGTTCTTC. It codes for CASSLKLWNEQFF.

The rearrangement links TRBV7-6 to TRBJ1-4; a possible D gene is TRBD1 (6 bases). CDR1 and CDR2 (germline): SGHVS, FNYEAQ. The CDR3 covers 18 residues. Between the trimmed V and J ends, which lost 1 base and 0 bases, there was a span of 15 bases. The CDR3 coding sequence is TGTGCCAGCAGCTTAGGAGGGGTTACAGGGACAACTAATGAAAAACTGTTTTTT. Translation: CASSLGGVTGTTNEKLFF.

For this clone: One end of the junction does not line up with germline, which may come from a read error. The chain is built from TRBV28 and TRBJ2-7, with TRBD2 identical over 14 bases. Germline V gene sequence: CDR1 MDHEN, CDR2 SYDVKM. The CDR3 runs 13 residues. CDR3 coding DNA: TGTGCCAGCAGTCTCACGACTAGCGGGAGGGATATGTTC. Protein product: CASSLTTSGRDMF.

The chain employs TRBV7-2 and TRBJ2-3; 13 nucleotides align to TRBD2. The CDR3 consists of 16 residues. Germline V gene lookup returns CDR1 SGHTA and CDR2 FQGNSA. Trimming removed 6 bases from V and 3 bases from J; junction bases left unmatched: 6. The CDR3 region is CASRWTSGRMTDTQYF. The CDR3 coding sequence is TGTGCCAGCAGATGGACTAGCGGGAGAATGACAGATACGCAGTATTTT.

This chain links TRBV6-7 with TRBJ2-1; 13 bases are a match to TRBD2. TRBV6-7 is flagged as an ORF with uncertain function. This CDR3 spans 19 amino acids. V dropped 4 bases and J dropped 11; count of bases not matched to a gene: 20. The CDR3 sequence: CASSFPGTSGARSEEKQFF. As DNA, the CDR3 is TGTGCCAGCAGTTTCCCTGGGACTAGCGGGGCCCGATCTGAGGAGAAGCAGTTCTTC.